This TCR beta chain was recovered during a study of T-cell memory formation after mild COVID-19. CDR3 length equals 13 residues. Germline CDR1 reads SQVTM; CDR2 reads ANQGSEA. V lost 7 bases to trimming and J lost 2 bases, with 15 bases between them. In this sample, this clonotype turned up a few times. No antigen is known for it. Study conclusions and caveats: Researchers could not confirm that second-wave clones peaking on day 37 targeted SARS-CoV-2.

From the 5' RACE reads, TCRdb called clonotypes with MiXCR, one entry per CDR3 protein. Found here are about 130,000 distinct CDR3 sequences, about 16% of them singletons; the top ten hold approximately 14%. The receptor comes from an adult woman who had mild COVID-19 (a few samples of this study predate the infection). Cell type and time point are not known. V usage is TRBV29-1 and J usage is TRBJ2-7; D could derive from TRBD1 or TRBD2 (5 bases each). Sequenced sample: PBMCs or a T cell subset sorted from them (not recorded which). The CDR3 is CSADGTEPYEQYF. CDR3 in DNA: TGCAGCGCCGACGGGACGGAACCCTACGAGCAGTACTTC.